Listed here are 6 T cell receptor beta chains from one sample, sequenced in a study of blood T cell repertoires in COVID-19. Assay used: immunoSEQ multiplex PCR; TCRdb lists only in-frame clones, some missing. The data contain a few hundred thousand clones, under 90% of them seen just once; the ten biggest clones take up 0.94%. The sample comprised peripheral blood. These receptor sequences come from a woman between 35 and 50 years old who had recovered from COVID-19.

This clone is a singleton in its sample. J is TRBJ2-2 and V is TRBV30; 8 bases align to TRBD2. The CDR3 is made up of 15 amino acids. Unmatched junction bases numbered 11, after V lost 3 bases and J lost 8 bases. CDR1 is GTSNPN, CDR2 SVGIG, per germline (reference sequence). CDR3 sequence reads: CAWSPPRAGVGELFF. The DNA of the CDR3 is TGTGCCTGGAGCCCCCCTCGAGCGGGAGTGGGGGAGCTGTTTTTT.

This rearrangement joins TRBV9 to TRBJ2-1, with 8 bases lining up with TRBD2. Germline V gene sequence: CDR1 SGDLS, CDR2 YYNGEE. With V trimmed by 2 bases and J by 9 bases, 7 bases remained unmatched. The CDR3 sequence is 14 residues long. In DNA form, the CDR3 reads TGTGCCAGCAGCGTCGGGACTAGTTCTCCTGAGCAGTTCTTC. Its protein is CASSVGTSSPEQFF.

A single count supports this clone. This sequence joins TRBV28 and TRBJ1-2, with D tentatively TRBD1 (6 bases). CDR3 size: 13 residues. CDR1 and CDR2 (germline): MDHEN, SYDVKM. Deletions cut 6 bases from V and 5 bases from J, with 13 bases between. This CDR3 is CASRTGGGYGYTF. The CDR3 region has the DNA TGTGCCAGCAGGACGGGGGGCGGTTATGGCTACACCTTC.

This chain links TRBV19 with TRBJ1-2; TRBD1 might be the D (6 bases). The germline V and J ends were trimmed by 3 bases and 6 bases, with 14 bases remaining between them. The germline gives CDR1 LNHDA, CDR2 SQIVND (reference sequence). The CDR3 is 14 amino acids. CDR3 loop: CASSIVGGRNGYTF. The CDR3 DNA is TGTGCCAGTAGTATCGTCGGGGGGCGGAATGGCTACACCTTC.

The genes are TRBV5-1 and TRBJ2-3, with 7 bases that match TRBD1. The V gene's germline CDR1 is SGHRS and CDR2 YFSETQ. The CDR3 consists of 12 residues. The junction had 0 bases not matched to a gene; V was cut back by 4 bases and J by 4 bases. The CDR3 DNA reads as TGCGCCAGCAGCACAGGGGCAGATACGCAGTATTTT. Translating gives CASSTGADTQYF.

The chain joins TRBV18 to TRBJ1-6, with 10 bases matching TRBD1. Germline lookup yields CDR1 KGHSH and CDR2 LQKENI. The V segment lost 9 bases and the J segment 0 bases; nucleotides outside the gene matches: 2. The CDR3 spans 15 residues. The CDR3 loop is CARTGGGSYNSPLHF. CDR3 sequence (DNA): TGTGCCAGGACAGGGGGCGGCTCCTATAATTCACCCCTCCACTTT.